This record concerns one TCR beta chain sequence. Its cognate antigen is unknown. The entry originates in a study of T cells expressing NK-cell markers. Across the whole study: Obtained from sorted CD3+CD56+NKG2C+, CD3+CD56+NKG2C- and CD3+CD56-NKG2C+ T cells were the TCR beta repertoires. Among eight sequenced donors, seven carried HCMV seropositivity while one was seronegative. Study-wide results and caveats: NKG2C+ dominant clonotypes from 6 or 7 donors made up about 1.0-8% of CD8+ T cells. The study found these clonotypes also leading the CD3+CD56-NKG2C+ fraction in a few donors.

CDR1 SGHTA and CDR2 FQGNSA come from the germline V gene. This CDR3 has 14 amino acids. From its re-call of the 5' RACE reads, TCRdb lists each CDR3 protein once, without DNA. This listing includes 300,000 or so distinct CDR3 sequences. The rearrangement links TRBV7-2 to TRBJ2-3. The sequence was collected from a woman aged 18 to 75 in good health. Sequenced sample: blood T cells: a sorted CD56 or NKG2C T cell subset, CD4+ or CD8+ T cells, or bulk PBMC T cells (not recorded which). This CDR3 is CASSLGLVSDTQYF.